The 16 T cell receptor beta chains in this list originate from one sample, sequenced in a study of early T cells in non-severe SARS-CoV-2 infection. TCRdb re-called the 5' RACE reads with MiXCR, one entry per CDR3 protein. The data hold tens of thousands of distinct CDR3 sequences, with around 13% observed a single time. The sample comprised whole blood. Source of these receptors: an adult who was a healthcare worker with PCR-confirmed SARS-CoV-2 infection or an uninfected control (not recorded which).

This clonotype was seen more than once but under ten times. The J gene is TRBJ1-2, the V gene TRBV28; D is uncertain. Germline V lookup: CDR1 MDHEN, CDR2 SYDVKM. The V end lost 4 bases, the J end lost 3 bases, and 18 bases lay between the germline ends. The CDR3 length is 16 residues. This CDR3 is CASSSPGLLRDYGYTF. In DNA, the CDR3 is TGTGCCAGCAGTTCACCCGGACTTCTCCGGGACTATGGCTACACCTTC.

The rearrangement joins TRBV7-2 to TRBJ1-3; D not resolved. Between the trimmed V and J ends, which lost 6 bases and 0 bases, there was a span of 9 bases. The CDR3 spans 14 residues. Germline assignment: CDR1 SGHTA and CDR2 FQGNSA. CDR3 nucleotides: TGTGCCAGCAGTCCCTACACCTCTGGAAACACCATATATTTT. Encoded protein: CASSPYTSGNTIYF.

This clonotype was seen ten or more times. This chain joins TRBV2 and TRBJ2-1; D gene uncertain. Trimming pared 5 bases from V and 3 bases from J, leaving 5 bases between. The CDR3 has 12 amino acids. Germline lookup yields CDR1 SNHLY and CDR2 FYNNEI. CDR3 region: CASSKDYNEQFF. DNA for the CDR3: TGTGCCAGCAGTAAGGACTACAATGAGCAGTTCTTC.

This clonotype has at least ten counts. The chain couples TRBV5-1 to TRBJ2-3; 8 bases are a match to TRBD2. V dropped 0 bases and J dropped 11; count of bases not matched to a gene: 2. The length of the CDR3 is 12 residues. CDR1 and CDR2 (germline): SGHRS, YFSETQ. The CDR3 DNA reads as TGCGCCAGCAGCTTGGATCTAGCGGGGCAGTATTTT. This translates into CASSLDLAGQYF.

This clonotype has just a few counts. The chain couples TRBV7-9 to TRBJ2-1, with D hard to call. This CDR3 has 13 residues. Germline V gives CDR1 SEHNR, CDR2 FQNEAQ (reference sequence). Trimming stripped 0 bases from V and 4 bases from J, with 4 bases between. CDR3 sequence (DNA): TGTGCCAGCAGCTTAGCGGCTTACAATGAGCAGTTCTTC. This codes for CASSLAAYNEQFF.

This clonotype was picked up a small number of times. The rearrangement links TRBV5-1 to TRBJ2-3; 10 bases agree with TRBD2. This CDR3 is 16 amino acids long. Germline CDR1 is SGHRS and CDR2 is YFSETQ. Trimming took 4 bases from V and 1 from J; bases not matched to a gene: 6. CDR3 sequence (DNA): TGCGCCAGCAGCGTTACCGGGACTAGCGGCACAGATACGCAGTATTTT. Its translation: CASSVTGTSGTDTQYF.

This clonotype was picked up many times. The J gene is TRBJ2-1, the V gene TRBV10-3; D is possibly TRBD1 or TRBD2 (5 bases each). This CDR3 contains 15 residues. V was clipped by 4 bases and J by 5 bases, with 15 bases between them. Germline V lookup: CDR1 ENHRY, CDR2 SYGVKD. CDR3 DNA sequence: TGTGCCATCAGTGGCCAGCCAGGGAGAGACAATGAGCAGTTCTTC. Amino acids: CAISGQPGRDNEQFF.

This clonotype appeared many times. The chain couples TRBV5-4 to TRBJ1-2; maybe TRBD1 (5 bases). The V gene's germline CDR1 is SGHNT and CDR2 YYREEE (reference sequence). Trimming removed 0 bases from V and 1 base from J, with 7 bases in between. CDR3 length equals 14 residues. The CDR3 DNA reads as TGTGCCAGCAGCTTGGGACAGCTTAACTATGGCTACACCTTC. It is translated as CASSLGQLNYGYTF. Based on the CDR3 plus reference TRBV5-4 and TRBJ1-2, the full variable domain is ETGVTQSPTHLIKTRGQQVTLRCSSQSGHNTVSWYQQALGQGPQFIFQYYREEENGRGNFPPRFSGLQFPNYSSELNVNALELDDSALYLCASSLGQLNYGYTFGSGTRLTVV.

This clonotype has ten or more counts. The rearrangement uses TRBV7-6 and TRBJ2-3; 8 positions agree with TRBD2. The CDR3 is 16 residues long. CDR1 is SGHVS and CDR2 is FNYEAQ in the germline V gene. The J segment lost 2 bases and the V segment lost 5 bases, leaving 9 bases of the junction unmatched. CDR3 nucleotide sequence: TGTGCCAGCAGCCTCTCAGCGGGAGCCGCCACAGATACGCAGTATTTT. Translating it yields CASSLSAGAATDTQYF.

This clonotype was recorded at least ten times. CDR3 residues: CASWIAGGPEDTQYF. The CDR3 DNA reads as TGTGCCAGCTGGATAGCGGGGGGGCCGGAAGATACGCAGTATTTT. The V call is TRBV12-3 or TRBV12-4, the J call TRBJ2-3; 11 bases are a match to TRBD2. V lost 8 bases to trimming and J lost 5 bases; unmatched junction nucleotides: 9. There are 15 residues in the CDR3.

In its sample, this clonotype was seen many times. The CDR3 loop is CASTGVSFNYGYTF. The CDR3 region has the DNA TGTGCCAGCACTGGGGTCAGCTTTAACTATGGCTACACCTTC. The J gene is TRBJ1-2, the V gene TRBV9; D unclear. The CDR3 runs 14 residues. CDR1 SGDLS and CDR2 YYNGEE come from the germline V gene. The ends were cut back, 6 bases at V and 1 base at J, with 13 bases in the middle.

This clonotype was seen a handful of times. The chain is built from TRBV7-2 and TRBJ1-1, with D possibly being TRBD1 (5 bases). This CDR3 is 14 amino acids long. Per germline, CDR1 SGHTA and CDR2 FQGNSA. V was clipped by 5 bases and J by 4 bases, with 14 bases between them. The CDR3: CASSPHSGGTEAFF. In nucleotides, the CDR3 is TGTGCCAGCAGCCCCCACAGCGGGGGCACTGAAGCTTTCTTT.

This clonotype was seen more than once but under ten times. This chain links TRBV3-1 with TRBJ2-7; D may match TRBD1 or TRBD2 (5 bases each). CDR3 length: 16 amino acids. Germline assignment: CDR1 LGHDT and CDR2 YNNKEL (reference sequence). V was trimmed by 1 base and J by 6 bases, leaving 19 bases between them. DNA of the CDR3: TGTGCCAGCAGCCAAGGCGTCAGGGCCAATGGAGGCGAGCAGTACTTC. Protein: CASSQGVRANGGEQYF.

This clonotype came up many times. The V call is TRBV7-2, the J call TRBJ2-5; weak D call: TRBD1 (6 bases). The CDR3 length is 14 residues. The V end lost 8 bases, the J end lost 2 bases, and 15 bases lay between the germline ends. Germline values: CDR1 SGHTA, CDR2 FQGNSA. DNA for the CDR3: TGTGCCAGCCAACCAAACAGGGTTCAAGAGACCCAGTACTTC. Its translation: CASQPNRVQETQYF.

There are a few counts of this clonotype. This rearrangement joins TRBV6-2 or TRBV6-3 to TRBJ2-2; TRBD2 agrees at 9 bases. Germline V gives CDR1 MNHEY, CDR2 SVGEGT. The CDR3 runs 19 residues. The ends lost 1 base at V and 1 base at J; junction bases unmatched: 10. The CDR3 DNA sequence: TGTGCCAGCAGTTACTGGCTGGGAGCGGGGGGCCGGAACACCGGGGAGCTGTTTTTT. As protein: CASSYWLGAGGRNTGELFF.

This rearrangement joins TRBV30 to TRBJ1-1; a possible D gene is TRBD1 (5 bases). Trimming took 3 bases from V and 0 from J, leaving 17 bases between them. Germline CDR1 is GTSNPN and CDR2 is SVGIG (reference sequence). This CDR3 comprises 16 residues. The CDR3 sequence is CAWRFFSGRMNTEAFF. DNA of the CDR3: TGTGCCTGGAGATTTTTTTCAGGGAGAATGAACACTGAAGCTTTCTTT.